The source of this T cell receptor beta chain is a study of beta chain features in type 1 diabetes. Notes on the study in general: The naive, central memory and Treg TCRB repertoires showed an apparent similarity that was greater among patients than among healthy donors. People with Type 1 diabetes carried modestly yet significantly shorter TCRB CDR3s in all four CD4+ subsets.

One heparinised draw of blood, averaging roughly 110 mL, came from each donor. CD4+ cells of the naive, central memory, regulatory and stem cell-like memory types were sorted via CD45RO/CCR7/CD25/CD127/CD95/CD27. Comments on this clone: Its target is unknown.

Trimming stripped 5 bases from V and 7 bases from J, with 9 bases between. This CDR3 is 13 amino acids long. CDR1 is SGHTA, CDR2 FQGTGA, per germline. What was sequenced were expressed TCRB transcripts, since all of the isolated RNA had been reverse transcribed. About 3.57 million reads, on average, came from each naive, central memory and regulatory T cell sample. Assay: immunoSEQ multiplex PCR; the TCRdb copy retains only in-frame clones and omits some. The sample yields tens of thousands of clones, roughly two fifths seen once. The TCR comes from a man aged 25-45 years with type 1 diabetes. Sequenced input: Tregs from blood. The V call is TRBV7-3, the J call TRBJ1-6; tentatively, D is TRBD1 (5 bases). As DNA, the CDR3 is TGTGCCAGCAGCCAAGGGGTCAATTCACCCCTCCACTTT. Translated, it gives CASSQGVNSPLHF. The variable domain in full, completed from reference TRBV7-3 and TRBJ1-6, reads GAGVSQTPSNKVTEKGKYVELRCDPISGHTALYWYRQSLGQGPEFLIYFQGTGAADDSGLPNDRFFAVRPEGSVSTLKIQRTERGDSAVYLCASSQGVNSPLHFGNGTRLTVT.